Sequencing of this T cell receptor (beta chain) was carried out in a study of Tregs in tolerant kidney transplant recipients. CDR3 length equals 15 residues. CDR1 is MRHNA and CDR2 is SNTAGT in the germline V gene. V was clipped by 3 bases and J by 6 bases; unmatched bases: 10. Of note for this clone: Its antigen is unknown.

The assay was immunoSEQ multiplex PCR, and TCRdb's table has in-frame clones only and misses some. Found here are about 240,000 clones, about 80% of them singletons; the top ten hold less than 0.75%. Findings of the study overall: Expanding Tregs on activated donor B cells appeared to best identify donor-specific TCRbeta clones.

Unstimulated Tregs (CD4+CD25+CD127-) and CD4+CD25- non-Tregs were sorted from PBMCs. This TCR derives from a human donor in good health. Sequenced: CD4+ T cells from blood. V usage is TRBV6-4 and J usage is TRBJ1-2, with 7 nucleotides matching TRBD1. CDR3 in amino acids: CASSEGTADSHGYTF. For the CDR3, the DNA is TGTGCCAGCAGTGAAGGGACAGCCGACAGTCATGGCTACACCTTC.